These 17 T cell receptor beta chains were sequenced from one sample in a study of blood T cell repertoires in COVID-19. Here immunoSEQ multiplex PCR was the method, and the copy in TCRdb shows in-frame clones only, minus some. Of fewer than 250,000 clones in the sample, more than 75% are singletons; the top ten hold around 0.96%. Input material: peripheral blood. The source of these receptors is a man aged 35 to 55 with acute or convalescent COVID-19.

This chain links TRBV9 with TRBJ2-1, with D possibly being TRBD2 (6 bases). Trimming shortened V by 4 bases and J by 5 bases, and 16 bases separated the two germline ends. Germline-derived CDR1 and CDR2 are SGDLS and YYNGEE. The CDR3 sequence is 15 residues long. The CDR3 spells CASSLGASEDNEQFF. CDR3 nucleotides: TGTGCCAGCAGCCTAGGGGCTAGCGAGGACAATGAGCAGTTCTTC.

This rearrangement joins TRBV19 to TRBJ2-6; D is possibly TRBD1 (6 bases). This CDR3 region has 16 residues. The germline V and J ends were trimmed by 7 bases and 0 bases, with 13 bases remaining between them. Germline V gene data show CDR1 as LNHDA and CDR2 as SQIVND (reference sequence). The CDR3 loop is CASTGALNSGANVLTF. The CDR3 DNA reads as TGTGCCAGTACAGGGGCCCTTAACTCTGGGGCCAACGTCCTGACTTTC.

The V call is TRBV5-1, the J call TRBJ1-1; a weak D match, TRBD1 (6 bases). CDR1 is SGHRS, CDR2 YFSETQ, per germline. Trimming took 0 bases from V and 5 from J, leaving 11 bases between them. This CDR3 is built from 14 residues. CDR3 residues: CASSLAGADTEAFF. Here the CDR3 DNA reads TGCGCCAGCAGCTTGGCAGGGGCAGATACTGAAGCTTTCTTT.

The J gene is TRBJ1-2, the V gene TRBV19; perhaps TRBD1 as D (6 bases). CDR1 LNHDA and CDR2 SQIVND come from the germline V gene (reference sequence). CDR3 length equals 17 residues. Trimming cost V 4 bases and J 3 bases, with 21 bases left between them. The CDR3 here is CASSTHPQDSNYYGYTF. The CDR3 coding sequence is TGTGCCAGTAGTACCCACCCCCAGGACAGCAATTACTATGGCTACACCTTC.

About this clone itself: The junction differs from germline at one of its ends, possibly a read error. The chain recombines TRBV10-1 with TRBJ1-5; 7 bases line up with TRBD1. The CDR3 runs to 15 residues. Germline CDR1 WNHNN, CDR2 SYGVQD (reference sequence). As DNA, the CDR3 is TGCGCCAGCAGTGTTCTCGACAGGGACAATCATCCCCAGCATTTT. It translates to CASSVLDRDNHPQHF.

The chain's CDR3 is CASSGTGLGGNTIYF. CDR3 in DNA: TGTGCCAGCAGTGGGACAGGGTTGGGCGGAAACACCATATATTTT. This sequence joins TRBV9 and TRBJ1-3, with 9 bases aligning to TRBD1. Germline lookup yields CDR1 SGDLS and CDR2 YYNGEE. The ends lost 5 bases at V and 4 bases at J; junction bases unmatched: 7. The CDR3 contains 15 residues.

The chain links TRBV5-5 to TRBJ1-5, with 8 positions matching TRBD1. Germline V gives CDR1 SGHKS, CDR2 YYEKEE (reference sequence). The CDR3 is made up of 13 amino acids. The J segment lost 9 bases and the V segment lost 3 bases, leaving 5 bases of the junction unmatched. CDR3 nucleotides: TGTGCCAGCAGCTGGGGACAGGATGGGCCCCAGCATTTT. Its protein product is CASSWGQDGPQHF.

The chain has TRBV4-1 and TRBJ1-5, with TRBD1 matching over 7 bases. Germline-derived CDR1 and CDR2 are MGHRA and YSYEKL. This CDR3 region has 15 residues. Trimming at V came to 0 bases and at J to 4 bases, leaving 3 bases not matched to a gene. In nucleotides, the CDR3 is TGCGCCAGCAGCCAAGAGGGGACAGTAAATCAGCCCCAGCATTTT. Translating it yields CASSQEGTVNQPQHF.

This rearrangement joins TRBV4-1 to TRBJ2-1; TRBD2 aligns across 12 bases. The germline gives CDR1 MGHRA, CDR2 YSYEKL. The CDR3 loop spans 15 amino acids. The V segment lost 7 bases and the J segment 3 bases; nucleotides outside the gene matches: 4. CDR3: CASKTSGGLYNEQFF. The CDR3 DNA sequence: TGCGCCAGCAAGACTAGCGGGGGCCTCTACAATGAGCAGTTCTTC.

This clone was found a few times. V and J are TRBV19 and TRBJ1-4; TRBD1 matches at 9 bases. Germline V gene data show CDR1 as LNHDA and CDR2 as SQIVND (reference sequence). The CDR3 runs 14 residues. Trimming removed 8 bases from V and 4 bases from J; junction bases left unmatched: 5. The CDR3 DNA reads TGTGCCAGTTCCGGGACAGGGCTTAATGAAAAACTGTTTTTT. Protein sequence: CASSGTGLNEKLFF.

The chain has TRBV25-1 and TRBJ2-2, with D unresolved. Trimming pared 2 bases from V and 4 bases from J, leaving 8 bases between. The CDR3 covers 14 residues. CDR1 is MGHDK and CDR2 is SYGVNS in the germline V gene. The CDR3: CASSESPGTGELFF. The CDR3 coding sequence is TGTGCCAGCAGTGAAAGCCCAGGCACCGGGGAGCTGTTTTTT.

The chain has TRBV7-9 and TRBJ1-3; no definite D call. The ends were cut back, 8 bases at V and 0 bases at J, with 14 bases in the middle. Germline-derived CDR1 and CDR2 are SEHNR and FQNEAQ (reference sequence). The CDR3 is 15 residues long. The CDR3 nucleotides read TGTGCCAGCGAAAGAGACCGGAGCTCTGGAAACACCATATATTTT. It translates to CASERDRSSGNTIYF.

This chain connects TRBV2 to TRBJ1-5; 8 bases are shared with TRBD1. Germline assignment: CDR1 SNHLY and CDR2 FYNNEI. Trimming cost V 1 base and J 3 bases; bases outside gene matches: 2. The CDR3 is 15 amino acids. This chain's CDR3 is CASSEGTGYNQPQHF. The CDR3 coding sequence is TGTGCCAGCAGTGAAGGGACAGGGTACAATCAGCCCCAGCATTTT.

The chain employs TRBV7-9 and TRBJ2-7; 9 nucleotides line up with TRBD1. Germline V CDR1 and CDR2: SEHNR, FQNEAQ (reference sequence). This CDR3 is built from 14 residues. Trimming removed 1 base from V and 3 bases from J; junction bases left unmatched: 1. Here the CDR3 reads CASSLGGQGYEQYF. The CDR3 bases are TGTGCCAGCAGCTTAGGGGGACAGGGCTACGAGCAGTACTTC.

The chain has TRBV9 and TRBJ2-2, with 11 bases aligning to TRBD2. Germline trimming cut 0 bases from V and 6 bases from J; bases unmatched to any gene: 7. Germline values: CDR1 SGDLS, CDR2 YYNGEE. The length of the CDR3 is 17 residues. The CDR3 protein is CASSVDAGLAVSGELFF. DNA for the CDR3: TGTGCCAGCAGCGTAGATGCGGGACTAGCGGTTTCCGGGGAGCTGTTTTTT. The whole variable domain, filled in from reference TRBV9 and TRBJ2-2, reads DSGVTQTPKHLITATGQRVTLRCSPRSGDLSVYWYQQSLDQGLQFLIQYYNGEERAKGNILERFSAQQFPDLHSELNLSSLELGDSALYFCASSVDAGLAVSGELFFGEGSRLTVL.

The V call is TRBV7-3, the J call TRBJ2-1, with D maybe TRBD2 (6 bases). Germline V gene sequence: CDR1 SGHTA, CDR2 FQGTGA. V dropped 5 bases and J dropped 7 bases, with 15 bases sitting between them. The CDR3 totals 14 residues. The CDR3 region is CASSPTGGANEQFF. Written as DNA, the CDR3 is TGTGCCAGCAGCCCGACCGGCGGGGCAAATGAGCAGTTCTTC.

The DNA for the CDR3 is TGCGCCAGCAGCTTATACACTGGGGGGACTGAAGCTTTCTTT. This encodes CASSLYTGGTEAFF. The chain links TRBV5-1 to TRBJ1-1, with TRBD1 as a possible D gene (5 bases). The germline V and J ends were trimmed by 2 bases and 5 bases, with 13 bases remaining between them. The CDR3 extends over 14 amino acids. Looked up from germline, CDR1 is SGHRS and CDR2 is YFSETQ.